This T cell receptor beta chain was sequenced in a study of T cells after yellow fever vaccination. A single record per CDR3 protein comes from TCRdb applying MiXCR to the 5' RACE reads. The table lists hundreds of thousands of distinct CDR3 sequences, 9% to 15% of them singletons. The CDR3 spans 14 residues. CDR1 is DFQATT and CDR2 is SNEGSKA in the germline V gene (reference sequence). V was cut by 2 bases and J by 10 bases, with 15 bases left in between. This clonotype has a handful of counts. Its antigen remains unknown. Study-wide points: Most primary-vaccination clones recurred post-booster (more than 95% CD4, about 90% CD8).

This chain uses TRBV20-1 with TRBJ1-6, with D maybe TRBD1 (6 bases). This clonotype was sampled from a man younger than 45 who received the YFV17D yellow fever vaccine. The sequences come from PBMCs, collected on the day of the yellow fever booster vaccination. The CDR3 loop reads CSARFRDKASPLHF. CDR3 nucleotide sequence: TGCAGTGCTAGATTCCGGGACAAGGCCTCACCCCTCCACTTT.